The clone carrying this T cell receptor (beta chain) was counted at least ten times. Its antigen is undetermined. This CDR3 has 14 residues. Trimming stripped 5 bases from V and 3 bases from J, with 12 bases between. From the 5' RACE reads, TCRdb called clonotypes with MiXCR, one entry per CDR3 protein. The sample lists approximately 560,000 distinct CDR3 sequences; roughly a sixth were seen once. This sample is part of a study of T-cell memory formation after mild COVID-19. The study, taken as a whole, reports: There were some responding clones in pre-infection memory, which suggested that cross-reactive memory had joined. The main location of contracting CD4+ clones was CM and EM, and that of contracting CD8+ clones was EMRA.

V is TRBV12-3 or TRBV12-4 and J is TRBJ2-3; the D gene could be TRBD1 or TRBD2 (5 bases each). The receptor comes from an adult woman who had mild COVID-19 (a few samples of this study predate the infection). Cell type and time point are not known. The sample comprised PBMCs or a T cell subset sorted from them (not recorded which). Here the CDR3 DNA reads TGTGCCAGCAGTGGGACGATAGCGACAGATACGCAGTATTTT. Translation gives CASSGTIATDTQYF.